The present T cell receptor beta chain was sequenced within a study of OX40 agonist ivuxolimab in advanced cancers. Study details: Patients received ivuxolimab, an intravenous treatment, every 2 weeks at 0.01 to 10 mg/kg. Study conclusions and caveats: Among some nonresponders, normalized T-cell clonal expansion was also low.

Worth noting for this clone: Its antigen is unknown.

The assay was immunoSEQ multiplex PCR, and TCRdb's table has in-frame clones only and misses some. This sample yields roughly 100,000 clones, of which about 90% are seen a single time; roughly 0.79% belongs to the top ten. The CDR3 is 19 amino acids. Germline CDR1 reads MGHRA; CDR2 reads YSYEKL. V gave up 5 bases and J gave up 2 bases; unmatched junction bases: 15. Samples of blood were obtained at baseline, on cycle 4 day 1, and on cycle 7 day 1. The rearrangement joins TRBV4-1 to TRBJ2-4, with 10 bases identical to TRBD2. This receptor was obtained from an adult with an advanced solid tumor such as melanoma, head and neck, liver or kidney cancer. The material was CD4+ or CD8+ T cells sorted from blood, obtained in a trial of the OX40 agonist ivuxolimab. The CDR3, as DNA: TGCGCCAGCAGCGCCGAGAGCAGCGGGGGGGCCCCTCCCAAAAACATTCAGTACTTC. Translation: CASSAESSGGAPPKNIQYF.